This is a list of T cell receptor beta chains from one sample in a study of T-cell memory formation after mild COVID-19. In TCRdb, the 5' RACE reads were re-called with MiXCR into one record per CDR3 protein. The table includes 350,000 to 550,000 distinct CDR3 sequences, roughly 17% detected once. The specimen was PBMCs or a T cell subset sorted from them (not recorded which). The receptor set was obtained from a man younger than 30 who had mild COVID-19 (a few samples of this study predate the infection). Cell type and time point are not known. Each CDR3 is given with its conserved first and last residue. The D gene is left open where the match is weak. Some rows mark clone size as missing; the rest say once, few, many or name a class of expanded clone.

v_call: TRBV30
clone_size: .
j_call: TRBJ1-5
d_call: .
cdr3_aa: CAWSEGSQPQHF
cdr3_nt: TGTGCCTGGAGTGAGGGATCTCAGCCCCAGCATTTT

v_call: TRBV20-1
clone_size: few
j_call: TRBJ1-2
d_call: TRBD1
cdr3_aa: CSAIQGAGGYTF
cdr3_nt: TGCAGTGCTATACAGGGGGCGGGAGGCTACACCTTC

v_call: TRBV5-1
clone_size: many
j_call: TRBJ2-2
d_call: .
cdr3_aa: CASSLFTGELFF
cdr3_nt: TGCGCCAGCAGCTTGTTCACCGGGGAGCTGTTTTTT

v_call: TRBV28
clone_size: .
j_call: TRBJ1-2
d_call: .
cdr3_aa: CASSPTLGTTYGYTF
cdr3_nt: TGTGCCAGCAGTCCTACTCTCGGGACGACCTATGGCTACACCTTC

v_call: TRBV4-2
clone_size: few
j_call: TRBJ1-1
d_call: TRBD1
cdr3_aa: CASSQMGQGNTEAFF
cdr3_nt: TGTGCCAGCAGCCAAATGGGACAGGGGAACACTGAAGCTTTCTTT

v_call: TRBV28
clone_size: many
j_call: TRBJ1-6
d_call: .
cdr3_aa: CASTLGGKALHF
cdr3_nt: TGTGCCAGCACCCTCGGGGGGAAAGCCCTCCACTTT

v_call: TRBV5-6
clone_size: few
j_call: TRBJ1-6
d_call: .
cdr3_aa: CASTSGERVLTSPLHF
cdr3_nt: TGTGCCAGCACTTCGGGAGAAAGGGTTTTAACTTCACCCCTCCACTTT

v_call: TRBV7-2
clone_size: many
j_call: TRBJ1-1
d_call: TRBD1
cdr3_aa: CASSGGQPNTEAFF
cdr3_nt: TGTGCCAGCAGCGGGGGACAGCCGAACACTGAAGCTTTCTTT

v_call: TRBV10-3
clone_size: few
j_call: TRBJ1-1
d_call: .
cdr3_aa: CAISDAGGRNTEAFF
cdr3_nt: TGTGCCATCAGTGACGCGGGGGGGAGGAACACTGAAGCTTTCTTT

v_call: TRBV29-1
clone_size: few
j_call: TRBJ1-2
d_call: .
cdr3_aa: CSVDRDGYTF
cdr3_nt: TGCAGCGTTGATAGGGACGGCTACACCTTC